The rows below give T cell receptor beta chains drawn from one sample of a study of blood T cell repertoires in COVID-19. The repertoire was sequenced with immunoSEQ multiplex PCR; TCRdb's copy has only in-frame clones and lacks some. Counted here are 95,000 to 150,000 clones, just under 80% occurring once; the ten biggest clones make up roughly 25%. Sequenced: peripheral blood. The source is a human donor in a cohort sampled during active COVID-19. CDR3s include the opening cysteine and the closing phenylalanine or tryptophan. The D gene is left open where the match is weak. Not every row has a clone size; where given, it reads once, few, many or a size class.

abundance: NA; v_gene: TRBV3-1/TRBV3-2; j_gene: TRBJ1-5; d_gene: NA; CDR3nt: TGTGCCAGCAGCCAGGGAGGAGGCAATCAGCCCCAGCATTTT; CDR3aa: CASSQGGGNQPQHF
abundance: few; v_gene: TRBV4-2; j_gene: TRBJ1-1; d_gene: TRBD1; CDR3nt: TGTGCCAGCAGCCAACAAAAACAGGGGAAGACGGAAGCTTTCTTT; CDR3aa: CASSQQKQGKTEAFF
abundance: NA; v_gene: TRBV5-5; j_gene: TRBJ2-7; d_gene: NA; CDR3nt: TGTGCCAGCAGCTTATACGACCCCCGGGATGGGCAGTACTTC; CDR3aa: CASSLYDPRDGQYF
abundance: NA; v_gene: TRBV7-2; j_gene: TRBJ2-1; d_gene: TRBD1; CDR3nt: TGTGCCAGCAGCCCCCCGGGACAGGGATTTTACGGTGAGCAGTTCTTC; CDR3aa: CASSPPGQGFYGEQFF
abundance: NA; v_gene: TRBV28; j_gene: TRBJ2-7; d_gene: NA; CDR3nt: TGTGCCAGCAATCCGACCGGGACTTCTACCTACGAGCAGTACTTC; CDR3aa: CASNPTGTSTYEQYF
abundance: NA; v_gene: TRBV7-9; j_gene: TRBJ1-1; d_gene: TRBD1; CDR3nt: TGTGCCAGCAGCCAAAGGGACAGGGGGAACACTGAAGCTTTCTTT; CDR3aa: CASSQRDRGNTEAFF
abundance: NA; v_gene: TRBV6-1; j_gene: TRBJ2-7; d_gene: NA; CDR3nt: TGTGCCAGCAGTGAAGGAGGACTTGGCCGTTGGTACGAGCAGTACTTC; CDR3aa: CASSEGGLGRWYEQYF
abundance: NA; v_gene: TRBV7-8; j_gene: TRBJ2-5; d_gene: TRBD2; CDR3nt: TGTGCCAGCAGCTTAGTTAGCGGGATTAAGACCCAGTACTTC; CDR3aa: CASSLVSGIKTQYF
abundance: NA; v_gene: TRBV6-5; j_gene: TRBJ1-3; d_gene: NA; CDR3nt: TGTGCCAGCAGTTACTCACCCACAGGTATCGGAAACACCATATATTTT; CDR3aa: CASSYSPTGIGNTIYF
abundance: NA; v_gene: TRBV6-2/TRBV6-3; j_gene: TRBJ1-5; d_gene: NA; CDR3nt: TGTGCCAGCAGTTATATAGCAGCCGATCAGCCCCAGCATTTT; CDR3aa: CASSYIAADQPQHF